This T cell receptor beta chain was sequenced during a study of blood T cell repertoires in COVID-19 (dated by TCRdb to 2020 to 2021). In the study overall: The collaborator samples originated in the United States, Italy and Spain and spanned the acute and convalescent phases of COVID-19. Where available, HLA class I and class II types were taken from metadata supplied by the sample provider and were not determined by assay-based typing. The dataset comprised deeply sampled blood TCRbeta repertoires from subjects exposed to, actively infected with, or recovered from COVID-19. Sample metadata almost always included a de-identified subject ID, COVID-19 status, age in years and sex. The repertoires were released in a freely available public database intended as a resource for research on the immune response to SARS-CoV-2. Samples came from the ongoing ImmuneRACE study (first 160 participants) plus 1,254 subjects from 6 global collaborators. The prospective study material was composed of cDNA or gDNA derived from T cells, B-cell-depleted T cells, or PBMCs.

The study at large found these results: The amount of clinical and demographic metadata varied by source and participant and was provided uncurated.

Details on this clone: The specificity of this receptor is unknown. Nothing much larger sits one base from this clone, and base qualities are not available.

In the germline V gene (reference sequence), CDR1 corresponds to SGHNT and CDR2 to YYREEE. The germline ends are 11 bases apart after V is trimmed by 5 bases and J by 2 bases. Including cysteine and phenylalanine, the CDR3 has 15 amino acids. The retained sequence is limited to the CDR3, 45 bases, with the frame set at the first base. Whole blood was collected in K2EDTA tubes by collaborating institutions according to the institutions' own protocols. For TCRbeta analysis, collaborator samples were shipped as frozen whole blood, as isolated PBMCs, or as DNA extracted from either sample type. The immunoSEQ Assay, a bias-controlled multiplex PCR, was used to amplify TCRbeta CDR3 regions from genomic DNA. Per the source publication's procedure: The number of nucleated cells in each sample was estimated by amplification of reference gene primers within the assay. To quantify the absolute abundance of each unique TCRbeta CDR3 rearrangement, sequence reads were collapsed and filtered. For each sample, productive Simpson clonality was calculated by taking the square root of Simpson's diversity index across productive rearrangements. TCRdb obtained this table from immuneACCESS and retained in-frame rearrangements with V and J assigned. These tables miss some clones; where compared with another copy, unresolved V genes account for less than half of the shortfall, and the remainder is unexplained. D and trimming were read from the DNA, whereas the V and J calls and clone size are those reported in that table. The sample has fewer than 200,000 clones on record, almost 85% of them singletons. 20% to 25% of the sample lies in the top ten.

This sequence uses TRBV5-4 and TRBJ2-6; D gene: possibly TRBD1, on 6 matching bases. Source material: peripheral blood. The receptor comes from an elderly woman with acute or convalescent COVID-19. The CDR3 in this case is CASRLTGAGANVLTF. The DNA sequence follows: TGTGCCAGCAGGTTGACAGGTGCTGGGGCCAACGTCCTGACTTTC.